One and the same sample provided the 24 T cell receptor beta chains below, sequenced in a study of beta chain features in type 1 diabetes. The isolated RNA, all of it, was reverse transcribed, so expressed TCRB transcripts were what got sequenced. The protocol was immunoSEQ multiplex PCR, while the TCRdb copy is restricted to in-frame clones and leaves out a portion. The top ten hold roughly 7% of the sample, which has around 300,000 clones, roughly 15% seen once. Sequencing input: central memory CD4+ T cells from blood. All receptors come from a man younger than 40 in good health.

The genes are TRBV5-1 and TRBJ2-5, with TRBD1 identical over 9 bases. The CDR3 contains 15 residues. J gave up 5 bases and V 4 bases, and 9 bases lay outside the gene matches. CDR1 and CDR2 from the germline V gene are SGHRS and YFSETQ. CDR3: CASSVGTGRLETQYF. The CDR3 DNA is TGCGCCAGCAGCGTAGGGACAGGGCGTCTCGAGACCCAGTACTTC. The whole variable domain, remainder taken from reference TRBV5-1 and TRBJ2-5, is KAGVTQTPRYLIKTRGQQVTLSCSPISGHRSVSWYQQTPGQGLQFLFEYFSETQRNKGNFPGRFSGRQFSNSRSEMNVSTLELGDSALYLCASSVGTGRLETQYFGPGTRLLVL.

This clone turned up a few times. The chain links TRBV7-2 to TRBJ2-5; 9 nucleotides line up with TRBD2. V shed 1 base and J 4 bases; nucleotides not matched to a gene: 1. The CDR3 spans 14 residues. The V gene's germline CDR1 is SGHTA and CDR2 FQGNSA. The CDR3 here is CASSLVRGGETQYF. The CDR3 bases are TGTGCCAGCAGCTTAGTGCGGGGGGGAGAGACCCAGTACTTC.

The chain combines TRBV11-1 with TRBJ2-5, with TRBD2 identical over 11 bases. V was pared by 1 base and J by 0 bases, with 4 bases of the junction left unmatched. The CDR3 totals 17 residues. The V gene's germline CDR1 is SGHAT and CDR2 FQDESV (reference sequence). CDR3 nucleotides: TGTGCCAGCAGCTTAGGCACGACTAGCGGGGACCAAGAGACCCAGTACTTC. The encoded protein is CASSLGTTSGDQETQYF.

This clone was seen more than once but under ten times. The V call is TRBV4-3, the J call TRBJ2-7; D is perhaps TRBD2 (5 bases). The CDR3 is 13 residues long. Trimming took 1 base from V and 5 from J, leaving 9 bases between them. The germline CDR1 and CDR2 sequences are LGHNA and YSLEER. The CDR3 region has the DNA TGCGCCAGCAGCCAAGTGACCGGGGACGAGCAGTACTTC. Translating it yields CASSQVTGDEQYF.

This clone has more than one count but fewer than ten. The chain uses TRBV6-1 and TRBJ2-7, with 9 bases that match TRBD1. V dropped 6 bases and J dropped 3; count of bases not matched to a gene: 6. The CDR3 totals 14 residues. In germline, CDR1 is MNHNS, CDR2 SASEGT. The CDR3 loop is CASSHRQGGYEQYV. CDR3 DNA sequence: TGTGCCAGCAGCCACAGACAGGGGGGCTACGAGCAGTACGTC.

CDR3 DNA sequence: TGCGCCAGCAACAAACAGCAGTACACCGGGGAGCTGTTTTTT. Its protein is CASNKQQYTGELFF. The chain joins TRBV4-1 to TRBJ2-2; D uncertain. The CDR3 sequence is 14 residues long. Germline CDR1 and CDR2: MGHRA and YSYEKL. Deletions cut 7 bases from V and 3 bases from J, with 12 bases between.

Only a few counts were recorded for this clone. The rearrangement uses TRBV7-2 and TRBJ2-1; TRBD1 aligns across 8 bases. This CDR3 comprises 18 residues. V lost 0 bases to trimming and J lost 1 base; unmatched junction nucleotides: 8. Germline V gives CDR1 SGHTA, CDR2 FQGNSA. The CDR3 here is CASSLASVGTGSYNEQFF. The DNA for the CDR3 is TGTGCCAGCAGCTTAGCCTCGGTTGGGACAGGTTCCTACAATGAGCAGTTCTTC.

This clone was seen more than once but under ten times. The chain has TRBV7-2 and TRBJ2-1; D not resolved. CDR3 length: 14 amino acids. Germline V lookup: CDR1 SGHTA, CDR2 FQGNSA. Trimming left V 3 bases short and J 12 bases short, with 18 bases between. CDR3 nucleotides: TGTGCCAGCAGCTTTAATATGGGAACCCCCGGGCAGTTCTTC. Protein: CASSFNMGTPGQFF.

The V and J genes are TRBV7-9 and TRBJ1-2; D remains unclear. The ends were cut back, 2 bases at V and 6 bases at J, with 7 bases in the middle. From germline, CDR1 is SEHNR and CDR2 FQNEAQ (reference sequence). The CDR3 runs to 12 residues. The CDR3 DNA follows: TGTGCCAGCAGCTTAAGGTCCCATGGCTACACCTTC. The encoded protein is CASSLRSHGYTF.

This clone showed up just a few times. This chain links TRBV14 with TRBJ2-3; 8 bases agree with TRBD2. The CDR3 has 17 residues. With 0 bases clipped from V and 8 bases from J, the junction kept 13 bases outside the gene matches. The germline V gene encodes CDR1 SGHDN and CDR2 FVKESK. The CDR3, as DNA: TGTGCCAGCAGCCAAGAAGCGAGCGGGGGCCTACGTGGTACGCAGTATTTT. Translating gives CASSQEASGGLRGTQYF.

This clone was seen only a few times. This chain joins TRBV6-1 and TRBJ2-7; D tentatively fits TRBD1 or TRBD2 (6 bases each). V lost 2 bases to trimming and J lost 3 bases, with 14 bases between them. CDR1 MNHNS and CDR2 SASEGT come from the germline V gene. The CDR3 is 15 residues long. In DNA, the CDR3 is TGTGCCAGCAGTGAATCGGGGGCGGTTGTCTACGAGCAGTACGTC. Translation: CASSESGAVVYEQYV.

This clone was counted at least ten times. V and J are TRBV4-2 and TRBJ2-1; 8 nucleotides match TRBD2. The CDR3 extends over 14 amino acids. CDR1 and CDR2 from the germline V gene are LGHNA and YNFKEQ. The V and J ends lost 3 bases and 9 bases, in that order; junction bases with no gene match: 7. For the CDR3, the DNA is TGTGCCAGCAGCCAGGGGCGGGAGGTCATTGAGCAGTTCTTC. It translates to CASSQGREVIEQFF.

The J gene is TRBJ1-5, the V gene TRBV4-1, with no clear D. V was pared by 6 bases and J by 2 bases, with 14 bases between. The CDR3 is made up of 15 amino acids. Germline CDR1 and CDR2: MGHRA and YSYEKL. For the CDR3, the DNA is TGCGCCAGCAGTGGGCAGCAAATGGGCAATCAGCCCCAGCATTTT. Encoded protein: CASSGQQMGNQPQHF.

In this sample, this clone turned up a few times. The chain uses TRBV27 and TRBJ2-5; TRBD2 agrees at 7 bases. This CDR3 spans 16 amino acids. The V gene's germline CDR1 is MNHEY and CDR2 SMNVEV (reference sequence). V trimming: 2 bases; J trimming: 0 bases; junction bases outside the gene matches: 6. The CDR3 region has the DNA TGTGCCAGCAGTTTACAGGCTAGCGGTAACCAAGAGACCCAGTACTTC. Its protein product is CASSLQASGNQETQYF.

V and J are TRBV2 and TRBJ2-2; no definite D call. V dropped 2 bases and J dropped 1 base, with 8 bases sitting between them. The CDR3 covers 15 residues. Germline V gives CDR1 SNHLY, CDR2 FYNNEI. The CDR3 protein is CASSERAGNTGELFF. For the CDR3, the DNA is TGTGCCAGCAGTGAACGGGCAGGGAACACCGGGGAGCTGTTTTTT.

CDR3 sequence: CASSLAGVVNTEAFF. CDR3 in DNA: TGTGCCAGCAGCTTAGCTGGGGTAGTGAACACTGAAGCTTTCTTT. The chain uses TRBV11-2 and TRBJ1-1; D unclear. From germline, CDR1 is SGHAT and CDR2 FQNNGV. This CDR3 is 15 amino acids long. The ends were cut back, 1 base at V and 0 bases at J, with 9 bases in the middle.

This clone has only a few counts. Given a far larger clone just one base away, this is likely a sequencing read error. Other nucleotide sequences in the sample specify the same CDR3. The chain links TRBV7-2 to TRBJ1-1; D is unresolved. Trimming cost V 1 base and J 5 bases, with 8 bases left between them. Germline V gene data show CDR1 as SGHTA and CDR2 as FQGNSA. The CDR3 consists of 13 residues. The CDR3 spells CASSLGAGTEAFF. The CDR3, as DNA: TGTGCCAGCAGCTTAGGGGCGGGAACTGAAGCTTTCTTT.

In this sample, this clone turned up a few times. The rearrangement joins TRBV30 to TRBJ2-1; either TRBD1 or TRBD2 may fit D (5 bases each). With 5 bases removed from V and 10 bases from J, the gap between germline ends came to 24 bases. This CDR3 region has 15 residues. From germline, CDR1 is GTSNPN and CDR2 SVGIG (reference sequence). For the CDR3, the DNA is TGTGCCTGGTGGTGGGGGTCGCGGTCTCGCGGGGAGCAGTTCTTC. Protein sequence: CAWWWGSRSRGEQFF.

Comments on this clone: A far larger clone is only one base removed, so a read error is likely. Other nucleotide sequences in the sample specify the same CDR3. CDR3 sequence reads: CASSLGAGETQYF. The CDR3 bases are TGTGCCAGCAGCTTGGGGGCGGGGGAGACCCAGTACTTC. The V gene is TRBV7-9, the J gene TRBJ2-5; possibly TRBD1 or TRBD2 for D (6 bases each). The V end lost 3 bases, the J end lost 5 bases, and 10 bases lay between the germline ends. The CDR3 has 13 residues. Per germline, CDR1 SEHNR and CDR2 FQNEAQ (reference sequence).

The J gene is TRBJ2-5, the V gene TRBV14; 12 nucleotides line up with TRBD2. The V and J ends lost 2 bases and 3 bases, in that order; junction bases with no gene match: 1. CDR3 length: 15 amino acids. CDR1 SGHDN and CDR2 FVKESK come from the germline V gene. CDR3 protein: CASSQRLAGEETQYF. The DNA for the CDR3 is TGTGCCAGCAGCCAACGACTAGCGGGGGAAGAGACCCAGTACTTC.

The chain couples TRBV30 to TRBJ2-2, with D unresolved. The CDR3 covers 14 residues. Trimming left V 3 bases short and J 6 bases short, with 14 bases between. Germline assignment: CDR1 GTSNPN and CDR2 SVGIG (reference sequence). CDR3 in amino acids: CAWRGRRPSGELFF. DNA for the CDR3: TGTGCCTGGAGAGGCAGAAGGCCCTCCGGGGAGCTGTTTTTT.

This clone was counted only a few times. V usage is TRBV5-4 and J usage is TRBJ1-2; 10 bases match TRBD1. The CDR3 extends over 14 amino acids. Germline V gives CDR1 SGHNT, CDR2 YYREEE (reference sequence). J gave up 3 bases and V 5 bases, and 4 bases lay outside the gene matches. Written as DNA, the CDR3 is TGTGCCAGCAGTGGGGACAGGGGATACTATGGCTACACCTTC. This sequence encodes CASSGDRGYYGYTF.

The table lists this clone with many counts. V and J are TRBV5-6 and TRBJ2-7; 8 bases match TRBD1. The V segment lost 5 bases and the J segment 3 bases; nucleotides outside the gene matches: 13. The CDR3 totals 16 residues. Looked up from germline, CDR1 is SGHDT and CDR2 is YYEEEE. Here the CDR3 reads CASSFTPGQAYYEQYF. CDR3 DNA: TGTGCCAGCAGTTTTACACCGGGACAGGCCTACTACGAGCAGTACTTC.

J is TRBJ1-6 and V is TRBV10-1; D is ambiguous. Germline-derived CDR1 and CDR2 are WNHNN and SYGVQD (reference sequence). The ends were cut back, 2 bases at V and 10 bases at J, with 9 bases in the middle. The CDR3 is made up of 13 amino acids. The CDR3 region is CASSEGVGSPLHF. The CDR3 nucleotides read TGCGCCAGCAGTGAGGGAGTCGGCTCACCCCTCCACTTT.